This T cell receptor beta chain was captured by sequencing in a study of vaccination and CD4 T cells after COVID-19. Looking at the study overall: Post-diagnosis, post-COVID samples were collected after a median 101 days, ranging 35 to 161. Study-level findings and limits: Convalescent patients' median share of reactive clones seen only post-vaccination was over 65%.

The treatment was: approximately 9-day PBMC culture with coronavirus spike peptide pools or control peptides (ViraFEST assay). Half the medium was replaced with fresh IL-2 medium on days 3 and 7. Concerning this clonotype itself: Its target is not known.

With 5 bases removed from V and 8 bases from J, the gap between germline ends came to 15 bases. The CDR3 is made up of 13 amino acids. Sequencing of DNA taken from cultured CD4+ T cells relied on the Oncomine TCR Beta short-read assay. TCRdb itself ran the PCR reads through MiXCR, one entry per CDR3 protein. The table shows roughly 15,000 distinct CDR3 sequences, with around 45% occurring only once. This TCR was recovered from a human donor who had recovered from COVID-19. The specimen sequenced was CD4+ T cells from blood, cultured in vitro. The rearrangement joins TRBV12-3 or TRBV12-4 to TRBJ1-2, with D perhaps matching TRBD1 (5 bases). The CDR3 reads CASSPSGRSGYTF. The CDR3 coding sequence is TGTGCCAGCAGTCCTTCGGGGCGCAGCGGCTACACCTTC.